This entry features one T cell receptor (beta chain) sequence. The data were taken from a study of CD8+CD57+ T cells in acquired aplastic anemia. Patients picked for sequencing had shown CD8+CD57+ cell expansion detected by flow cytometry. The J segment lost 3 bases and the V segment lost 6 bases, leaving 12 bases of the junction unmatched. The CDR3 length is 15 residues. The germline V gene encodes CDR1 DFQATT and CDR2 SNEGSKA (reference sequence). Using genomic DNA as the template, TCR beta VDJ and CDR3 profiling was carried out. From the reads, TCRdb called clonotypes with MiXCR, one entry per CDR3 protein. The sample has more than 200,000 distinct CDR3 sequences; under 50% are singletons.

The receptor was isolated from a human donor with aplastic anemia. The sequenced sample was sorted CD4+, CD8+, or CD8+CD57+ T cells (not recorded which) from PBMCs. The chain combines TRBV20-1 with TRBJ2-7, with TRBD1 identical over 9 bases. In DNA, the CDR3 is TGCAGTGCCAGCAGGGGGACAGGGACGGTCTACGAGCAGTACTTC. The encoded protein is CSASRGTGTVYEQYF.